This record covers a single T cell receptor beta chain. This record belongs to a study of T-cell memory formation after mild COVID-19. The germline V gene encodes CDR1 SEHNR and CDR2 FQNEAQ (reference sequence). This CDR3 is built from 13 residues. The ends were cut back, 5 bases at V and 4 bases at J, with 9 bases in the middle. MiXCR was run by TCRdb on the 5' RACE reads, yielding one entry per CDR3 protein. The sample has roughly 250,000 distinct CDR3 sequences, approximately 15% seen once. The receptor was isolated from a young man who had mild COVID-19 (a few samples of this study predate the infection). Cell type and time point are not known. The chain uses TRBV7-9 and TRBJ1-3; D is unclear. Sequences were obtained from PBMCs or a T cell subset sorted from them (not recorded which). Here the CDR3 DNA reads TGTGCCAGCAGCCGATTAGCAGGAAACACCATATATTTT. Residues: CASSRLAGNTIYF. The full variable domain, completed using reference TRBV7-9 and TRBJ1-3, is DTGVSQNPRHKITKRGQNVTFRCDPISEHNRLYWYRQTLGQGPEFLTYFQNEAQLEKSRLLSDRFSAERPKGSFSTLEIQRTEQGDSAMYLCASSRLAGNTIYFGEGSWLTVV.